The rows below give T cell receptor beta chains drawn from one sample of a study of T cells after somatic rescue of genetic block. Profiled with immunoSEQ multiplex PCR; TCRdb holds only in-frame clones, not every one. This sample has tens of thousands of clones, with more than 80% found just once. Sequenced sample: peripheral blood mononuclear cells (PBMCs). The receptors were sampled from a woman between 18 and 29 years old. CDR3s include the opening cysteine and the closing phenylalanine or tryptophan. A D gene is named only where the DNA matches it firmly. Rows give clone size only sometimes, using once, few, many, or a class for an expanded clone.

>TRBJ2-3|once|TRBD2|TRBV11-2
TGTGCCAGCCTAACCGACCGCGGGAGAATTGGAACAGATACGCAGTATTTT
CASLTDRGRIGTDTQYF
>TRBJ2-7|-|-|TRBV5-6
TGTGCCAGCAGCTCGGGGGACAGTCCCTACGAGCAGTACTTC
CASSSGDSPYEQYF
>TRBJ1-2|-|-|TRBV4-1
TGCGCCAGCAGCCCCTCGGAAGGGTGGGATGGCTACACCTTC
CASSPSEGWDGYTF
>TRBJ2-5|-|-|TRBV5-6
TGTGCCAGCAGCCCGTACACCCAGGAGACCCAGTACTTC
CASSPYTQETQYF
>TRBJ2-5|-|TRBD2|TRBV6-7
TGTGCCAGCATCCCCATAGCGGGAGGGGGAGAGACCCAGTACTTC
CASIPIAGGGETQYF
>TRBJ1-5|-|TRBD1|TRBV30
TGTGCCTGGAGTGGCCCCGGGACAGGAAGCAATCAGCCCCAGCATTTT
CAWSGPGTGSNQPQHF
>TRBJ2-2|-|-|TRBV5-1
TGCGCCAGCAGAAAAGTAGAGAGCCTCCCCGGGGAGCTGTTTTTT
CASRKVESLPGELFF
>TRBJ1-5|-|TRBD1|TRBV19
TGTGCCAGTAGTATGGGCAGGGGGATCAATCAGCCCCAGCATTTT
CASSMGRGINQPQHF
>TRBJ2-1|-|TRBD2|TRBV9
TGTGCCAGCAGCGCTAGCGGGGGATACAATGAGCAGTTCTTC
CASSASGGYNEQFF
>TRBJ2-1|-|-|TRBV7-2
TGTGCCAGCAGCCGCGCCACGGGGAATGAGCAGTTCTTC
CASSRATGNEQFF
>TRBJ1-1|-|TRBD1|TRBV6-4
TGTGCCAGCAGTGACTCGATGGGACAGGGATCTAAAGCTTTCTTT
CASSDSMGQGSKAFF
>TRBJ2-7|-|TRBD1|TRBV7-3
TGTGCCAGCAGCCCTACCCCACAGGGGGCAGGGTACGAGCAGTACTTC
CASSPTPQGAGYEQYF
>TRBJ2-1|-|-|TRBV11-2
TGTGCCAGCAGCTTAGTCACGAGCCCCTACAATGAGCAGTTCTTC
CASSLVTSPYNEQFF
>TRBJ2-7|-|-|TRBV5-6
TGTGCCAGCAGTTTGGGGGAGTCCTACGAGCAGTACTTC
CASSLGESYEQYF
>TRBJ1-3|-|TRBD1|TRBV18
TGTGCCAGCTCGTCCGGGACAGGGATGACTACAATCCTAATCAGACCGGGAAACACCATATATTTT
CASSSGTGMTTILIRPGNTIYF
>TRBJ2-2|-|TRBD2|TRBV4-1
TGCGCCAGCAGCCAAGATCCCCCACTAGCGTTGGCCGGGGAGCTGTTTTTT
CASSQDPPLALAGELFF
>TRBJ2-6|-|-|TRBV27
TGTGCCAGCAGTTTAACGGACTCTGGGGCCAACGTCCTGACTTTC
CASSLTDSGANVLTF
>TRBJ2-3|-|TRBD2|TRBV18
TGTGCCAGCTCCCCGGGGACTAGCGGGACTACAGATACGCAGTATTTT
CASSPGTSGTTDTQYF